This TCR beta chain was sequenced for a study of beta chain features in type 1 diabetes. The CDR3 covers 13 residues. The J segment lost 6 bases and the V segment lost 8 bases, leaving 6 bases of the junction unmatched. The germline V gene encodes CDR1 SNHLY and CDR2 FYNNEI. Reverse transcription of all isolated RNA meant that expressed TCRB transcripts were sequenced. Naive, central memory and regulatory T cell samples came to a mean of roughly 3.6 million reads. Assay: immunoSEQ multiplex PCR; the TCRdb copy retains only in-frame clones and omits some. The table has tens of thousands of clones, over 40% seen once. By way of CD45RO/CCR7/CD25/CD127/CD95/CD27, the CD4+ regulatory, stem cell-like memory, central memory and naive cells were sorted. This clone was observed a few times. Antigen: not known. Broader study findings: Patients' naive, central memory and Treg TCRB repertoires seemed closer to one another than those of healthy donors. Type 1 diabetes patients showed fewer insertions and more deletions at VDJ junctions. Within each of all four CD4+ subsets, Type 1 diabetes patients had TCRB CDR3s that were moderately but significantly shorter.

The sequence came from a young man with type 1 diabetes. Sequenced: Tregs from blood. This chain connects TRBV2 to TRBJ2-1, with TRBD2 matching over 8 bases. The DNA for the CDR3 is TGTGCCAGCGTGTCGGGGACTAGCAATGAGCAGTTCTTC. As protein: CASVSGTSNEQFF.